What follows are 2 T cell receptor beta chains derived from one specimen sequenced in a study of Ad26.COV2.S vaccination and SARS-CoV-2 variants. The assay was immunoSEQ multiplex PCR, and TCRdb's table has in-frame clones only and misses some. The sample yields 500,000 or so clones, 70% to 90% seen once. This sample's treatment: some 20 received Ad26.COV2.S at low or high dose, single or two shots; roughly 5 received placebo; per-sample allocation not given. Specimens were obtained on day 63 following the first vaccine or placebo injection. This specimen consisted of peripheral blood, obtained in a trial of Ad26.COV2.S vaccine versus placebo. The source is a person aged 18 to 65 who received the Ad26.COV2.S COVID-19 vaccine or a placebo.

The genes are TRBV28 and TRBJ2-3, with 7 bases matching TRBD2. J was trimmed by 2 bases and V by 4 bases; bases with no gene match: 9. The CDR3 runs to 16 residues. CDR1 is MDHEN, CDR2 SYDVKM, per germline. Written as DNA, the CDR3 is TGTGCCAGCAGTTCCCCAAGACTAGCAACCACAGATACGCAGTATTTT. Its translation is CASSSPRLATTDTQYF.

A single count supports this clone. The chain has TRBV11-3 and TRBJ2-3, with 8 bases identical to TRBD1. In germline, CDR1 is SGHNT, CDR2 YENEEA. The CDR3 has 13 amino acids. V was pared by 5 bases and J by 5 bases, with 3 bases of the junction left unmatched. The CDR3 DNA sequence: TGTGCCAGCAGCCCCGACAGGGGAGATACGCAGTATTTT. Protein: CASSPDRGDTQYF.